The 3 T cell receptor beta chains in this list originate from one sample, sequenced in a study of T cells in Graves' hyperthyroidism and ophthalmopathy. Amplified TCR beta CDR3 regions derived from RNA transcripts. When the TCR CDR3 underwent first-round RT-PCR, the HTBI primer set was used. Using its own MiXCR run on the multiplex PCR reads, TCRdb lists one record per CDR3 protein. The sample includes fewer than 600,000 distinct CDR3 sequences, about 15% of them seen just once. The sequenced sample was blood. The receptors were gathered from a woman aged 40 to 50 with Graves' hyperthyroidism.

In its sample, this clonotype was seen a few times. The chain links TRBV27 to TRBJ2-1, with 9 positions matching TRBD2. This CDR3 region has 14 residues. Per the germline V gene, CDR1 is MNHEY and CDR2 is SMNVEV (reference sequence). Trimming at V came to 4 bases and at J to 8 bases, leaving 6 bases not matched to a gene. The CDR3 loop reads CASSSAGGGYEQFF. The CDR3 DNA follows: TGTGCCAGCAGTTCAGCGGGGGGAGGCTATGAGCAGTTCTTC.

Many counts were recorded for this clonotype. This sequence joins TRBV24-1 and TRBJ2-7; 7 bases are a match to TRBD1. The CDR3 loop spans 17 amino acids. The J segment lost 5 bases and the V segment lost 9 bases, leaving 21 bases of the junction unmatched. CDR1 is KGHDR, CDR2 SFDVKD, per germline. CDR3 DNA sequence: TGTGCCACCCCTAAGCATAGTACAGGGGATGGATGGGACGAGCAGTACTTC. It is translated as CATPKHSTGDGWDEQYF.

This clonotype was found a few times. The chain's CDR3 is CSVEDRSGPGNTIYF. The CDR3 nucleotides read TGCAGCGTTGAAGATCGATCAGGACCTGGAAACACCATATATTTT. The rearrangement joins TRBV29-1 to TRBJ1-3; no clear D. The CDR3 covers 15 residues. V was cut by 0 bases and J by 2 bases, with 11 bases left in between. The germline V gene encodes CDR1 SQVTM and CDR2 ANQGSEA.